The clone carrying this T cell receptor beta chain came up once. The missing conserved phenylalanine or tryptophan at the end of this CDR3 makes a read error likely. Because the CDR3's place on the DNA is in doubt, the DNA is left out and the CDR3 is given as listed by TCRdb. This sample was included in a study of T cell changes during pregnancy in multiple sclerosis. TCRdb keeps only in-frame clones here, not all; method: immunoSEQ multiplex PCR. The sample lists about 92,000 clones; 94% were seen once. The CDR3 is 11 residues long, counting both termini. Germline V gene data show CDR1 as WNHNN and CDR2 as SYGVQD (reference sequence).

The chain carries TRBV10-1 and TRBJ2-7; TRBD1, the table's D call, lacks a check against the DNA. This specimen was peripheral blood, taken in the third trimester of pregnancy. The receptor's source is a female donor with multiple sclerosis, enrolled in a pregnancy study. The CDR3 spells CASHLRDKYSI.